This T cell receptor beta chain was retrieved from a study of shared clonotypes between healthy human individuals. Across the study: The cohort comprised a couple of women and a few men. Their ages spanned 18 to 49 years. Overall study findings and caveats: Clonotypes shared by all four sorted-subset donors had higher generation probabilities than non-shared clonotypes.

V gave up 1 base and J gave up 0 bases; unmatched junction bases: 0. The CDR3 contains 14 residues. Germline-derived CDR1 and CDR2 are GTSNPN and SVGIG (reference sequence). The donors, all of them Caucasian adults, lived in Nashville, Tennessee. As regards this clone: Its antigen is as yet unknown.

This table comes from immunoSEQ multiplex PCR, and its TCRdb copy is limited to in-frame clones, with some not included. Of a few million clones listed, approximately 95% are singletons. The clonotype was recovered from a man aged 18 to 29 in good health. Some clones in this sample may be carry-over from other donors' samples. Sequencing used naive CD4+ T cells from PBMCs. The sample's subset: CD45RA+ positively selected. This chain uses TRBV30 with TRBJ1-1, with 9 bases fitting TRBD1. Written as DNA, the CDR3 is TGTGCCTGGAGTGGGGACAGGGTGAACACTGAAGCTTTCTTT. This encodes CAWSGDRVNTEAFF. Filled out from reference TRBV30 and TRBJ1-1, the complete variable domain reads SQTIHQWPATLVQPVGSPLSLECTVEGTSNPNLYWYRQAAGRGLQLLFYSVGIGQISSEVPQNLSASRPQDRQFILSSKKLLLSDSGFYLCAWSGDRVNTEAFFGQGTRLTVV.